Listed below are T cell receptor beta chains from one sample, sequenced in a study of regulatory T cells in long-lasting Graves disease. TCRdb re-derived calls from the multiplex PCR reads in MiXCR, one entry per CDR3 protein. The data contain about 660,000 distinct CDR3 sequences, about 30% of them singletons. The sequencing here drew on peripheral blood mononuclear cells (PBMCs), taken when the disease was refractory, from a patient treated with antithyroid drugs. These receptor sequences come from a female donor with Graves disease. Each CDR3 is given with its conserved first and last residue. D genes are given only for firm matches. Size tells how often a clone was seen (once, few, many) or the class of an expanded clone, and some rows leave it out.

CDR3nt: TGTGCCAGCACTATGAGCTCCTACGAGCAGTACTTC; CDR3aa: CASTMSSYEQYF; len: 12; d_gene: NA; j_gene: TRBJ2-7; v_gene: TRBV12-3/TRBV12-4; abundance: many
CDR3nt: TGTGCCTGGAAATTATGGCAGGCGGTTTCTGGCTACACCTTC; CDR3aa: CAWKLWQAVSGYTF; len: 14; d_gene: NA; j_gene: TRBJ1-2; v_gene: TRBV30; abundance: NA
CDR3nt: TGTGCCAGCAGTGAAGGAGGGGCTGTCTATAATTCACCCCTCCACTTT; CDR3aa: CASSEGGAVYNSPLHF; len: 16; d_gene: NA; j_gene: TRBJ1-6; v_gene: TRBV7-2; abundance: NA
CDR3nt: TGTGCCAGCAGGAAGCGGGAGCTGAGCGAGCAGTACTTC; CDR3aa: CASRKRELSEQYF; len: 13; d_gene: TRBD2; j_gene: TRBJ2-7; v_gene: TRBV12-3/TRBV12-4; abundance: few
CDR3nt: TGCGCCAGCAGCCAAGAAGGAGCTACCGCCTGGGGGACCCAGTACTTC; CDR3aa: CASSQEGATAWGTQYF; len: 16; d_gene: NA; j_gene: TRBJ2-5; v_gene: TRBV4-1; abundance: few
CDR3nt: TGTGCCAGCAGTTTCCAGGGAGAGAGCAATCAGCCCCAGCATTTT; CDR3aa: CASSFQGESNQPQHF; len: 15; d_gene: NA; j_gene: TRBJ1-5; v_gene: TRBV12-3/TRBV12-4; abundance: few
CDR3nt: TGTGCCACCGGACAGGGGAACTATGGCTACACCTTC; CDR3aa: CATGQGNYGYTF; len: 12; d_gene: TRBD1; j_gene: TRBJ1-2; v_gene: TRBV12-3/TRBV12-4; abundance: few
CDR3nt: TGTGCCAGCGGTGAAGAACTAGCGGGAGCCTACGAGCAGTACTTC; CDR3aa: CASGEELAGAYEQYF; len: 15; d_gene: TRBD2; j_gene: TRBJ2-7; v_gene: TRBV2; abundance: once
CDR3nt: TGTGCCAGCAGTCAGTCATCATACCACGAGCAGTACTTC; CDR3aa: CASSQSSYHEQYF; len: 13; d_gene: NA; j_gene: TRBJ2-7; v_gene: TRBV12-3/TRBV12-4; abundance: many
CDR3nt: TGTGCCAGCAGCCCGGGACTAGCTTTAGAGACCCAGTACTTC; CDR3aa: CASSPGLALETQYF; len: 14; d_gene: TRBD2; j_gene: TRBJ2-5; v_gene: TRBV3-1; abundance: many
CDR3nt: TGTGCCAGCAGCCAAGGGACAGCCCTCATTCAGTACTTC; CDR3aa: CASSQGTALIQYF; len: 13; d_gene: NA; j_gene: TRBJ2-4; v_gene: TRBV3-1; abundance: NA
CDR3nt: TGCGCCAGCAGCCCGGACAGTCTGGGGGAGACCCAGTACTTC; CDR3aa: CASSPDSLGETQYF; len: 14; d_gene: NA; j_gene: TRBJ2-5; v_gene: TRBV4-1; abundance: few
CDR3nt: TGCGCCAGCAGCTTGAGTAGGTCGGGGATCGGCTATGGCTACACCTTC; CDR3aa: CASSLSRSGIGYGYTF; len: 16; d_gene: NA; j_gene: TRBJ1-2; v_gene: TRBV5-5; abundance: NA
CDR3nt: TGTGCCAGCAGCGTAGAGGCAACTAGCGGGAGTTGGGCCACAGATACGCAGTATTTT; CDR3aa: CASSVEATSGSWATDTQYF; len: 19; d_gene: TRBD2; j_gene: TRBJ2-3; v_gene: TRBV9; abundance: NA
CDR3nt: TGTGCTAGTGGACCGGGACTAGTCCACGAGCAGTACTTC; CDR3aa: CASGPGLVHEQYF; len: 13; d_gene: TRBD2; j_gene: TRBJ2-7; v_gene: TRBV12-5; abundance: NA
CDR3nt: TGTGCCAGCAGTTTCTCCGGCGGTGGCAATCAGCCCCAGCATTTT; CDR3aa: CASSFSGGGNQPQHF; len: 15; d_gene: NA; j_gene: TRBJ1-5; v_gene: TRBV5-6; abundance: few
CDR3nt: TGTGCCAGCAGCCGGACAGGGGCACGCGGCGAGCAGTACTTC; CDR3aa: CASSRTGARGEQYF; len: 14; d_gene: TRBD1; j_gene: TRBJ2-7; v_gene: TRBV6-2/TRBV6-3; abundance: few
CDR3nt: TGTGCCAGCAGCCACCCCCAGGCAGGGGGGAACACTGAAGCTTTCTTT; CDR3aa: CASSHPQAGGNTEAFF; len: 16; d_gene: TRBD1; j_gene: TRBJ1-1; v_gene: TRBV3-1; abundance: few
CDR3nt: TGCGCCAGCAGCTTGGCTAGTTACACCTACGAGCAGTACTTC; CDR3aa: CASSLASYTYEQYF; len: 14; d_gene: NA; j_gene: TRBJ2-7; v_gene: TRBV5-1; abundance: many
CDR3nt: TGTGCCAGCAGCCTCCTTGGGGGCACCGGGGAGCTGTTTTTT; CDR3aa: CASSLLGGTGELFF; len: 14; d_gene: NA; j_gene: TRBJ2-2; v_gene: TRBV12-3/TRBV12-4; abundance: many
CDR3nt: TGCAGCGTTGAGAAGGTTTTGAACACTGAAGCTTTCTTT; CDR3aa: CSVEKVLNTEAFF; len: 13; d_gene: NA; j_gene: TRBJ1-1; v_gene: TRBV29-1; abundance: few
CDR3nt: TGTGCTGGGGCGGGGGGCAAAGGGGAAAAACTGTTTTTT; CDR3aa: CAGAGGKGEKLFF; len: 13; d_gene: NA; j_gene: TRBJ1-4; v_gene: TRBV28; abundance: NA
CDR3nt: TGTGCCAGTAGTATAGTCGGACAGGGCTCGAGCGGCTACACCTTC; CDR3aa: CASSIVGQGSSGYTF; len: 15; d_gene: TRBD1; j_gene: TRBJ1-2; v_gene: TRBV19; abundance: few
CDR3nt: TGTGCCAGCAGCTCTTCACAACTAGCGGGAGTGGGAGGGGCCAACGTCCTGACTTTC; CDR3aa: CASSSSQLAGVGGANVLTF; len: 19; d_gene: TRBD2; j_gene: TRBJ2-6; v_gene: TRBV5-4; abundance: few
CDR3nt: TGTGCCAGCAGCCAACCGGGCGTGGGCTACGAGCAGTACTTC; CDR3aa: CASSQPGVGYEQYF; len: 14; d_gene: NA; j_gene: TRBJ2-7; v_gene: TRBV3-1; abundance: few
CDR3nt: TGTGCCAGCACCAGCACGGCCCGGGGGTATAGCAATCAGCCCCAGCATTTT; CDR3aa: CASTSTARGYSNQPQHF; len: 17; d_gene: NA; j_gene: TRBJ1-5; v_gene: TRBV6-1; abundance: NA
CDR3nt: TGCGCCAGCAGCCCCTCGGGCACCTACTCCTACGAGCAGTACTTC; CDR3aa: CASSPSGTYSYEQYF; len: 15; d_gene: NA; j_gene: TRBJ2-7; v_gene: TRBV7-6; abundance: NA
CDR3nt: TGTGCCATCACCAGGACAGCGACTACCTCTGGGGCCAACGTCCTGACTTTC; CDR3aa: CAITRTATTSGANVLTF; len: 17; d_gene: NA; j_gene: TRBJ2-6; v_gene: TRBV10-3; abundance: few
CDR3nt: TGCAGTGCTAGAGCAATCCCTCTGGAGACCCAGTACTTC; CDR3aa: CSARAIPLETQYF; len: 13; d_gene: NA; j_gene: TRBJ2-5; v_gene: TRBV20-1; abundance: few
CDR3nt: TGTGCCAGCAGCGAAGGGGGTTATGAAAAACTGTTTTTT; CDR3aa: CASSEGGYEKLFF; len: 13; d_gene: NA; j_gene: TRBJ1-4; v_gene: TRBV11-2; abundance: NA
CDR3nt: TGTGCCAGTCTCGGGGGTACGGCCGGGGAGCTGTTTTTT; CDR3aa: CASLGGTAGELFF; len: 13; d_gene: NA; j_gene: TRBJ2-2; v_gene: TRBV12-3/TRBV12-4; abundance: many
CDR3nt: TGTGCCACCAGCAGAGATAGACAGGGGCAAGCTTTCTTT; CDR3aa: CATSRDRQGQAFF; len: 13; d_gene: TRBD1; j_gene: TRBJ1-1; v_gene: TRBV15; abundance: few
CDR3nt: TGTGCCAGCAGCCCCACATCCAGGGGGATTAACACTGAAGCTTTCTTT; CDR3aa: CASSPTSRGINTEAFF; len: 16; d_gene: TRBD1; j_gene: TRBJ1-1; v_gene: TRBV12-3/TRBV12-4; abundance: NA
CDR3nt: TGTGCCAGCAGCTTTATACAGGCGATTAACTATGGCTACACCTTC; CDR3aa: CASSFIQAINYGYTF; len: 15; d_gene: NA; j_gene: TRBJ1-2; v_gene: TRBV7-9; abundance: NA
CDR3nt: TGCAGTGCTAGAGCGGGATTTCGTTACACTGAAGCTTTCTTT; CDR3aa: CSARAGFRYTEAFF; len: 14; d_gene: NA; j_gene: TRBJ1-1; v_gene: TRBV20-1; abundance: NA
CDR3nt: TGTGCCAGCAGTCCCAGGGGGCTTAACTATGGCTACACCTTC; CDR3aa: CASSPRGLNYGYTF; len: 14; d_gene: TRBD1; j_gene: TRBJ1-2; v_gene: TRBV27; abundance: many
CDR3nt: TGTGCCAGCAGTTTAGGACCAAGGGCCTCAAACTATGGCTACACCTTC; CDR3aa: CASSLGPRASNYGYTF; len: 16; d_gene: NA; j_gene: TRBJ1-2; v_gene: TRBV12-3/TRBV12-4; abundance: many
CDR3nt: TGTGCCGTGGGGAGGGACAGGATCAATGGCTACACCTTC; CDR3aa: CAVGRDRINGYTF; len: 13; d_gene: TRBD1; j_gene: TRBJ1-2; v_gene: TRBV6-1; abundance: NA
CDR3nt: TGTGCCACCTCGGGAGGGGGCGGGATAAAGAGCAATCAGCCCCAGCATTTT; CDR3aa: CATSGGGGIKSNQPQHF; len: 17; d_gene: TRBD1; j_gene: TRBJ1-5; v_gene: TRBV6-1; abundance: few
CDR3nt: TGTGCCAGCAGCTTCCTCCGGGACAGACAAGAGACCCAGTACTTC; CDR3aa: CASSFLRDRQETQYF; len: 15; d_gene: TRBD1; j_gene: TRBJ2-5; v_gene: TRBV7-6; abundance: NA
CDR3nt: TGCAGTGCTAGAGACCCTAGCGGGAGGACTCGGGGGGCCTACAATGAGCAGTTCTTC; CDR3aa: CSARDPSGRTRGAYNEQFF; len: 19; d_gene: TRBD2; j_gene: TRBJ2-1; v_gene: TRBV20-1; abundance: NA
CDR3nt: TGTGCCAGCAGTTTACCCCGGGACAGGGGGCTGGGTGGCTACACCTTC; CDR3aa: CASSLPRDRGLGGYTF; len: 16; d_gene: TRBD1; j_gene: TRBJ1-2; v_gene: TRBV28; abundance: NA
CDR3nt: TGTGCCAGCAGCCAAGATCCTTCCCGCCAGGGGAATGGCTACGAGCAGTACTTC; CDR3aa: CASSQDPSRQGNGYEQYF; len: 18; d_gene: NA; j_gene: TRBJ2-7; v_gene: TRBV11-2; abundance: NA
CDR3nt: TGCAGTGCTAGAGGACCCAGACTAGCGGATGCCCTCTACAATGAGCAGTTCTTC; CDR3aa: CSARGPRLADALYNEQFF; len: 18; d_gene: TRBD2; j_gene: TRBJ2-1; v_gene: TRBV20-1; abundance: few
CDR3nt: TGTGCCAGCACTCTAGTGGGAGCCGGCGGGGAGCTGTTTTTT; CDR3aa: CASTLVGAGGELFF; len: 14; d_gene: NA; j_gene: TRBJ2-2; v_gene: TRBV6-1; abundance: NA
CDR3nt: TGTGCCAGCAGTGAAGGGACAGGGGGAATATTTGGCTACACCTTC; CDR3aa: CASSEGTGGIFGYTF; len: 15; d_gene: TRBD1; j_gene: TRBJ1-2; v_gene: TRBV6-1; abundance: NA
CDR3nt: TGTGCCAGCTCATCTGGTCGGACAGGTAGCAATCAGCCCCAGCATTTT; CDR3aa: CASSSGRTGSNQPQHF; len: 16; d_gene: TRBD1; j_gene: TRBJ1-5; v_gene: TRBV18; abundance: few
CDR3nt: TGTGCCAGCAGTTCGGGCCTTCAGCCCCAGCATTTT; CDR3aa: CASSSGLQPQHF; len: 12; d_gene: NA; j_gene: TRBJ1-5; v_gene: TRBV28; abundance: many
CDR3nt: TGTGCCAGTGCAGGACAGGGGGCCTACGAGCAGTACTTC; CDR3aa: CASAGQGAYEQYF; len: 13; d_gene: TRBD1; j_gene: TRBJ2-7; v_gene: TRBV7-2; abundance: few
CDR3nt: TGTGCCAGCACTAACCAGCGGGAGCAGTTCTTC; CDR3aa: CASTNQREQFF; len: 11; d_gene: NA; j_gene: TRBJ2-1; v_gene: TRBV12-3/TRBV12-4; abundance: NA
CDR3nt: TGTGCCAGCAGCGTAGATGGCATCCCTGAAGCTTTCTTT; CDR3aa: CASSVDGIPEAFF; len: 13; d_gene: NA; j_gene: TRBJ1-1; v_gene: TRBV9; abundance: NA
CDR3nt: TGTGCCAGCAGTTTAGTACAGATGTGGATGAACACTGAAGCTTTCTTT; CDR3aa: CASSLVQMWMNTEAFF; len: 16; d_gene: NA; j_gene: TRBJ1-1; v_gene: TRBV12-3/TRBV12-4; abundance: few
CDR3nt: TGTGCCAGCAGTGACCCCGTGGGGGTGACATCCTACGAGCAGTACTTC; CDR3aa: CASSDPVGVTSYEQYF; len: 16; d_gene: NA; j_gene: TRBJ2-7; v_gene: TRBV6-1; abundance: few
CDR3nt: TGTGCCAGCAGTTACTCGGCCCCGCGGGACACTGAAGCTTTCTTT; CDR3aa: CASSYSAPRDTEAFF; len: 15; d_gene: NA; j_gene: TRBJ1-1; v_gene: TRBV6-6; abundance: NA
CDR3nt: TGTGCCACCAGCAGAGACCCGCGCAGGGTAGAGTACGAGCAGTACTTC; CDR3aa: CATSRDPRRVEYEQYF; len: 16; d_gene: NA; j_gene: TRBJ2-7; v_gene: TRBV15; abundance: few